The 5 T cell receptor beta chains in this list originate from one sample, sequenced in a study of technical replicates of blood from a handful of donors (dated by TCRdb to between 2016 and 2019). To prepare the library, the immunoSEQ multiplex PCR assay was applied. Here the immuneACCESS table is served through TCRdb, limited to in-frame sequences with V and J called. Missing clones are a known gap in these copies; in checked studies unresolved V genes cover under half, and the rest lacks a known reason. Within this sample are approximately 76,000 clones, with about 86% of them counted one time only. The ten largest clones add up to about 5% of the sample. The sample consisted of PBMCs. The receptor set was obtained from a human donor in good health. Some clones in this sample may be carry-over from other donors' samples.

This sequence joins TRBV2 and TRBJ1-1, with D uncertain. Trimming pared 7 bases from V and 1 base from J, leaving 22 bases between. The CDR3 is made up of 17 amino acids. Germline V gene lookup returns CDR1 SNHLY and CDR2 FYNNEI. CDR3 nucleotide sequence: TGTGCCAGCAACCCAATACGAAGAGGGAGTGGGAACACTGAAGCTTTCTTT. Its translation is CASNPIRRGSGNTEAFF.

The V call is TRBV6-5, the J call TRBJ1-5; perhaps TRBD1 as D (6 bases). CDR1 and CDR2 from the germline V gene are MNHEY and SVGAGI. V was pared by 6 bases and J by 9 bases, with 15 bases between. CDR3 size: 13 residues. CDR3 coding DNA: TGTGCCAGCAGCCGACAGAGCAGGGGGCCCCAGCATTTT. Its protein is CASSRQSRGPQHF.

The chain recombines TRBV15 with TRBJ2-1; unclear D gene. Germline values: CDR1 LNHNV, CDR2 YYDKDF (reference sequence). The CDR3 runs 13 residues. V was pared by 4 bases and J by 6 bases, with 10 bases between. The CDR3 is CATSNLRSNEQFF. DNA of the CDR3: TGTGCCACCAGCAACCTGCGCTCCAATGAGCAGTTCTTC.

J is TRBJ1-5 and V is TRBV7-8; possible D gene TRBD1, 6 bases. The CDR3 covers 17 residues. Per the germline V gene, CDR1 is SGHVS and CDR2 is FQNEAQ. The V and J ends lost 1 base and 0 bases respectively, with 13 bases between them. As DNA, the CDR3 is TGTGCCAGCAGCTTAGTTTCTGGACAGAATAGCAATCAGCCCCAGCATTTT. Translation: CASSLVSGQNSNQPQHF.

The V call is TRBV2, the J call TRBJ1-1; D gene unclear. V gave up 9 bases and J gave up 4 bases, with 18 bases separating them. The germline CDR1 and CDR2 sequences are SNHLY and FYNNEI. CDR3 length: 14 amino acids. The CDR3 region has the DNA TGTGCCAGTACGTATGCGAGGGAAAGCACTGAAGCTTTCTTT. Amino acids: CASTYARESTEAFF.